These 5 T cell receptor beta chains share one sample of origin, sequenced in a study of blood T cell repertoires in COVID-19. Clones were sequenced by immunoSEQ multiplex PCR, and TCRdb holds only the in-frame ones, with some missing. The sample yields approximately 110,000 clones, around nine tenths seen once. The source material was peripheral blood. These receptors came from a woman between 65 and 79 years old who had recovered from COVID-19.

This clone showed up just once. The CDR3 DNA is TGTGCCAGCAGCGAGAGGGAGGGGGTGGACAACGGGACCCAGTACTTC. It encodes CASSEREGVDNGTQYF. The gene calls are TRBV9 and TRBJ2-5; D possibly corresponds to TRBD2 (7 bases). This CDR3 is built from 16 residues. Germline CDR1 SGDLS, CDR2 YYNGEE. Between the trimmed V and J ends, which lost 3 bases and 7 bases, there was a span of 22 bases.

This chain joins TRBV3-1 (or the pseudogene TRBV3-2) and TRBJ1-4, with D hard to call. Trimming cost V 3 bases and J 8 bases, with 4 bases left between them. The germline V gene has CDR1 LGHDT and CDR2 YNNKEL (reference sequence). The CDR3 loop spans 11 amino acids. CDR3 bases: TGTGCCAGCAGCCACGGGGAAAAACTGTTTTTT. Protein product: CASSHGEKLFF.

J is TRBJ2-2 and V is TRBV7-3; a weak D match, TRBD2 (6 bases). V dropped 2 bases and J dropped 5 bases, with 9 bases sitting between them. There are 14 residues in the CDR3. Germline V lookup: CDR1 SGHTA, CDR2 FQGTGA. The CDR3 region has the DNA TGTGCCAGCAGCTTAGCGGGAAGTACCGGGGAGCTGTTTTTT. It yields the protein CASSLAGSTGELFF.

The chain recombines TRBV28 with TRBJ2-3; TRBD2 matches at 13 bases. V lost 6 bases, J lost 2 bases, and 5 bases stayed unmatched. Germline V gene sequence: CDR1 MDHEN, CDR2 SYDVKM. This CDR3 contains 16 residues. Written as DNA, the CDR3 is TGTGCCAGCAGCCGGGGACTAGCGGGACTCACAGATACGCAGTATTTT. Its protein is CASSRGLAGLTDTQYF.

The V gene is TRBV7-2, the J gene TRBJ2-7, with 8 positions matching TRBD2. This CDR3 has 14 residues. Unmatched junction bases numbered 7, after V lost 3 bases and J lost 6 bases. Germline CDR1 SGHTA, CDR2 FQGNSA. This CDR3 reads CASSFQRGTSEQYF. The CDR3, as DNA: TGTGCCAGCAGCTTCCAGCGGGGGACGAGCGAGCAGTACTTC. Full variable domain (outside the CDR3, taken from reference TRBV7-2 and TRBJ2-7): GAGVSQSPSNKVTEKGKDVELRCDPISGHTALYWYRQSLGQGLEFLIYFQGNSAPDKSGLPSDRFSAERTGGSVSTLTIQRTQQEDSAVYLCASSFQRGTSEQYFGPGTRLTVT.